This TCR beta chain originates from a study of CD8 T cells in Susac syndrome. V dropped 0 bases and J dropped 5 bases, with 12 bases sitting between them. This CDR3 is built from 14 residues. Looked up from germline, CDR1 is SGHRS and CDR2 is YFSETQ. The study sequenced TCR beta in blood CD8+ and CD4+ T cells. Controls were healthy donors chosen to match patients in age and sex. While CD8+ and CD4+ T cells were isolated negatively, TEMRA cells were enriched by FACS. Roughly 0.45 to 1 ug RNA was reverse transcribed with random hexamers. By means of immunoSEQ multiplex PCR, TCR beta CDR3 spanning 54 Vbeta and 13 Jbeta underwent amplification. TCRdb passed the immunoSEQ multiplex PCR reads through MiXCR, listing each CDR3 protein once. The sample holds around 190,000 distinct CDR3 sequences, 90% to 95% seen once.

The chain combines TRBV5-1 with TRBJ2-7; D might be TRBD1 (5 bases). The receptor comes from a human donor in good health. Sample: CD4+ T cells from PBMCs. The CDR3 nucleotides are TGCGCCAGCAGCTTGGTGGCAGGGTCCCACGAGCAGTACTTC. Its protein is CASSLVAGSHEQYF. The complete variable domain, with remaining parts taken from reference TRBV5-1 and TRBJ2-7, reads KAGVTQTPRYLIKTRGQQVTLSCSPISGHRSVSWYQQTPGQGLQFLFEYFSETQRNKGNFPGRFSGRQFSNSRSEMNVSTLELGDSALYLCASSLVAGSHEQYFGPGTRLTVT.